The rows below give T cell receptor beta chains drawn from one sample of a study of T cell responses to AZD1222 COVID-19 vaccine. TCRdb keeps only in-frame clones here, not all; method: immunoSEQ multiplex PCR. Of tens of thousands of clones in the sample, approximately 89% were seen once. Specimen: peripheral blood, collected 28 days after the second AZD1222 dose. The source of these receptors is an adult who received the AZD1222 COVID-19 vaccine. CDR3s include the opening cysteine and the closing phenylalanine or tryptophan. D genes are given only for firm matches. Clone size is not always given. Where it is, it says once, few, many or a class for expanded clones.

>NA|TRBJ2-3|TRBV11-2|14|TRBD2
TGTGCCAGCAGGCCAGCGGGAGGCACAGATACGCAGTATTTT
CASRPAGGTDTQYF
>NA|TRBJ1-6|TRBV9|15|TRBD1
TGTGCCAGCAGCCAAGACAGGGGAGAGAATTCACCCCTCCACTTT
CASSQDRGENSPLHF
>NA|TRBJ2-3|TRBV29-1|14|NA
TGCAGCGTTTTTTCGTGGGTTAGCACAGATACGCAGTATTTT
CSVFSWVSTDTQYF
>NA|TRBJ1-2|TRBV4-1|14|NA
TGCGCCAGCAGCCAAGATTACGGAAGCTATGGCTACACCTTC
CASSQDYGSYGYTF
>NA|TRBJ2-3|TRBV11-2|18|TRBD2
TGTGCCAGCACCTCGACCCAGCTAGCGGGGGGCCACACAGATACGCAGTATTTT
CASTSTQLAGGHTDTQYF
>NA|TRBJ2-5|TRBV5-1|16|TRBD1
TGCGCCAGCAGCCACGGGACAGGGATAGGACAAGAGACCCAGTACTTC
CASSHGTGIGQETQYF
>once|TRBJ1-3|TRBV11-2|17|NA
TGTGCCAGCAGCTTAGAAAGGCGGGGTTACTCTGGAAACACCATATATTTT
CASSLERRGYSGNTIYF
>NA|TRBJ2-7|TRBV27|15|TRBD1
TGTGCCAGCAGTTGGGGACAGGGGGCGGCCTACGAGCAGTACTTC
CASSWGQGAAYEQYF
>NA|TRBJ1-6|TRBV6-6|15|NA
TGTGCCAGCAGTTATCGTGGCTTTCCGGATTCACCCCTCCACTTT
CASSYRGFPDSPLHF
>NA|TRBJ1-5|TRBV29-1|16|NA
TGCAGCGTTGTCACTGCTGGAGCGGGTATGGATCAGCCCCAGCATTTT
CSVVTAGAGMDQPQHF
>NA|TRBJ1-6|TRBV11-2|16|TRBD1
TGTGCCAGCAGCTTAGGGCCCGGGACAGGGTTTTCACCCCTCCACTTT
CASSLGPGTGFSPLHF
>NA|TRBJ1-2|TRBV25-1|16|TRBD1
TGTGCCAGCAGTGACTCAGAGGGACAGCCCCCTTATGGCTACACCTTC
CASSDSEGQPPYGYTF
>NA|TRBJ2-6|TRBV15|16|TRBD1
TGTGCCACCAGGGTAAGGGGGCGCCTTGGGGCCAACGTCCTGACTTTC
CATRVRGRLGANVLTF
>NA|TRBJ2-1|TRBV9|15|TRBD2
TGTGCCAGCAGCGTCGGCCTAGCGGAGTACAATGAGCAGTTCTTC
CASSVGLAEYNEQFF
>once|TRBJ1-1|TRBV6-1|14|NA
TGTGCCAGCAGTGAAATTAGGGATTCCACTGAAGCTTTCTTT
CASSEIRDSTEAFF
>NA|TRBJ2-7|TRBV19|15|NA
TGTGCCAGTAGTATAGGCCCCGCCACCATCTACGAGCAGTACTTC
CASSIGPATIYEQYF
>NA|TRBJ2-7|TRBV29-1|12|TRBD2
TGCAGCGTTGGACTAGCGGGCTACGAGCAGTACTTC
CSVGLAGYEQYF